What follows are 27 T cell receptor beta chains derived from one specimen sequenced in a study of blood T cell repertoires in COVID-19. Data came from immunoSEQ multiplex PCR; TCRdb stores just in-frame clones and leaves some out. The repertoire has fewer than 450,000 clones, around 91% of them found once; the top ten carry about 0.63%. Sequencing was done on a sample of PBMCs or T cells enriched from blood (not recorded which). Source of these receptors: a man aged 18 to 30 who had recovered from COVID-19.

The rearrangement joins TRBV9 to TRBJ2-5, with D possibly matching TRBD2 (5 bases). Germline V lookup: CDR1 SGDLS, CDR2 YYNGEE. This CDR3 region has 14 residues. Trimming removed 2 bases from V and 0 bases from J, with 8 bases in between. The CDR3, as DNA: TGTGCCAGCAGCGTCGGGGATAACCAAGAGACCCAGTACTTC. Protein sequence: CASSVGDNQETQYF.

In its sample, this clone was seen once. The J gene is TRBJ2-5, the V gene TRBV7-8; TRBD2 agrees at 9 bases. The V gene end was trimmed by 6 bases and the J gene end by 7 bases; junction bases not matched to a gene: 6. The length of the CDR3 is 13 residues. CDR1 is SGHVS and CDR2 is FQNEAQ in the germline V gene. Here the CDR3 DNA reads TGTGCCAGCAGAATAGCGGGGGCAGGGACCCAGTACTTC. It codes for CASRIAGAGTQYF.

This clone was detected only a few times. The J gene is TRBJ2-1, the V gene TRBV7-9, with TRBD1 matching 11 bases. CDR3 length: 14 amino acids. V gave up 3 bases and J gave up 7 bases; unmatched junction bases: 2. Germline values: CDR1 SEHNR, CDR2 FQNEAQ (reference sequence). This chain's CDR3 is CASSLGQGVNEQFF. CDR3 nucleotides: TGTGCCAGCAGCTTGGGACAGGGGGTAAATGAGCAGTTCTTC. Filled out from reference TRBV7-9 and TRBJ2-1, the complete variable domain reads DTGVSQNPRHKITKRGQNVTFRCDPISEHNRLYWYRQTLGQGPEFLTYFQNEAQLEKSRLLSDRFSAERPKGSFSTLEIQRTEQGDSAMYLCASSLGQGVNEQFFGPGTRLTVL.

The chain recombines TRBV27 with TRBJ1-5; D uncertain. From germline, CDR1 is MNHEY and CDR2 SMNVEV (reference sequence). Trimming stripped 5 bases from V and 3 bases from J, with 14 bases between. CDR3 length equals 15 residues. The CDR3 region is CASSALTVPNQPQHF. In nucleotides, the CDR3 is TGTGCCAGCAGTGCGCTTACAGTGCCCAATCAGCCCCAGCATTTT.

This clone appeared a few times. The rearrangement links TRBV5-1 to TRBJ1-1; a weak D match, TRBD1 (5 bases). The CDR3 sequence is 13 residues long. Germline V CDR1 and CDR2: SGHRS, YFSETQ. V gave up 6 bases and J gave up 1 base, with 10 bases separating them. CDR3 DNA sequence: TGCGCCAGCACTCAGACAGAGAACACTGAAGCTTTCTTT. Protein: CASTQTENTEAFF.

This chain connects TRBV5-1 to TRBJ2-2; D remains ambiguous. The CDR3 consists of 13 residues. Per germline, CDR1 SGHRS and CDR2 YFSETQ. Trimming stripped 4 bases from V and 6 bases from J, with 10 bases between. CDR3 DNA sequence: TGCGCCAGCAGCGTCGCGAGGTCCGGGGAGCTGTTTTTT. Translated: CASSVARSGELFF.

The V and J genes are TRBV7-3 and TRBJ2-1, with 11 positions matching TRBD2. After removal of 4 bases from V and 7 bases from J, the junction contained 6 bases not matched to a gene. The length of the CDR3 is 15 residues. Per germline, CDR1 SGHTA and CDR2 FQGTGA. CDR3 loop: CASSSLAGGRNEQFF. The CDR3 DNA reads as TGTGCCAGCAGCTCATTAGCGGGAGGGCGGAATGAGCAGTTCTTC.

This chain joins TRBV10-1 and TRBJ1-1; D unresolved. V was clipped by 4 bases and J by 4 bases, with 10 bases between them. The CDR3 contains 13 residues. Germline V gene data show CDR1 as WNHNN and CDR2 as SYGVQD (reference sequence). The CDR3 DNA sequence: TGCGCCAGCAGTGCGCAGAGGGCCACTGAAGCTTTCTTT. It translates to CASSAQRATEAFF.

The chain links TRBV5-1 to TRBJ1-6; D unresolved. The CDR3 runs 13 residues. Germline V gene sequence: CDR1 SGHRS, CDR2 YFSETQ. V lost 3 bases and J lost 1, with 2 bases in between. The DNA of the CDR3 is TGCGCCAGCAGCTCGTCCTATAATTCACCCCTCCACTTT. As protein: CASSSSYNSPLHF. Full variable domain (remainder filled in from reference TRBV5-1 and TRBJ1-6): KAGVTQTPRYLIKTRGQQVTLSCSPISGHRSVSWYQQTPGQGLQFLFEYFSETQRNKGNFPGRFSGRQFSNSRSEMNVSTLELGDSALYLCASSSSYNSPLHFGNGTRLTVT.

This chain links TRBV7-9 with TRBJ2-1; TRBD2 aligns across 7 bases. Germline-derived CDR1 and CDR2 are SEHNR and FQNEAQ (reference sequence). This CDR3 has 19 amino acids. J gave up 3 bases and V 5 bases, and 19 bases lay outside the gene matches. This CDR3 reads CASSPRLAGERRDYNEQFF. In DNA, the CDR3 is TGTGCCAGCAGCCCCAGACTAGCTGGAGAAAGAAGGGACTACAATGAGCAGTTCTTC. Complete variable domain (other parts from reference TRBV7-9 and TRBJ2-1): DTGVSQNPRHKITKRGQNVTFRCDPISEHNRLYWYRQTLGQGPEFLTYFQNEAQLEKSRLLSDRFSAERPKGSFSTLEIQRTEQGDSAMYLCASSPRLAGERRDYNEQFFGPGTRLTVL.

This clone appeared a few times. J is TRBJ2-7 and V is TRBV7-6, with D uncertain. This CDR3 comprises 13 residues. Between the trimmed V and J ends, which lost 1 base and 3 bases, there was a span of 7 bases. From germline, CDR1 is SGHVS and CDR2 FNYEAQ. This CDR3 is CASSLGLSYEQYF. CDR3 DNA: TGTGCCAGCAGCTTAGGCTTGAGCTACGAGCAGTACTTC.

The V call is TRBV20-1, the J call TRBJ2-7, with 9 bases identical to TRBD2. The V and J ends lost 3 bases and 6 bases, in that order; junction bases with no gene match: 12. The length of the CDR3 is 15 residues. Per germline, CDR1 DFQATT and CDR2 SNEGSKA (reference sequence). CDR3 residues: CSASRRASGTGEQYF. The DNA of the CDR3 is TGCAGTGCTAGTCGGCGGGCTAGCGGGACGGGCGAGCAGTACTTC.

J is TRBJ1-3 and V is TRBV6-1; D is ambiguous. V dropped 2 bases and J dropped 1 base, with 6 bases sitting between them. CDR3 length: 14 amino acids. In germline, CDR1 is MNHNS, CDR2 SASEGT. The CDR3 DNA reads TGTGCCAGCAGTGAAACGGGGTCTGGAAACACCATATATTTT. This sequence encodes CASSETGSGNTIYF.

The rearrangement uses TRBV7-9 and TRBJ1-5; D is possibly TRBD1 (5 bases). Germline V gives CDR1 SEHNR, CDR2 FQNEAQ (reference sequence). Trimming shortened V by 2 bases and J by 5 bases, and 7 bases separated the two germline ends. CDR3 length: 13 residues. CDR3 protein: CASSLQGDQPQHF. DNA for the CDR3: TGTGCCAGCAGCTTACAAGGGGATCAGCCCCAGCATTTT.

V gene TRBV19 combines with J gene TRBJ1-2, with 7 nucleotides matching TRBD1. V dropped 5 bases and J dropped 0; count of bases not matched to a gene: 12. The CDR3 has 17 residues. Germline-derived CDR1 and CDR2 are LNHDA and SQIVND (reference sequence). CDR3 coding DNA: TGTGCCAGTAGTCCCGTCCCGGGACAGATAACTAACTATGGCTACACCTTC. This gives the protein CASSPVPGQITNYGYTF.

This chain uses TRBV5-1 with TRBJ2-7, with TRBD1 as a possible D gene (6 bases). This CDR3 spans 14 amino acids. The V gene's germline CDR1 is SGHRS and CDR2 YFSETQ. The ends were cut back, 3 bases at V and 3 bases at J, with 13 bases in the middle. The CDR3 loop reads CASSSGQPDYEQYF. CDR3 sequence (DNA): TGCGCCAGCAGCTCCGGACAGCCTGACTACGAGCAGTACTTC.

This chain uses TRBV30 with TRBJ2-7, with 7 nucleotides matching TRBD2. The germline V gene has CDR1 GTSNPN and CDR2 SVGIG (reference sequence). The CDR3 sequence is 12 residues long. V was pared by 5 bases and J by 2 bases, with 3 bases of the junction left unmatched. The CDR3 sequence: CAWEGTTYEQYF. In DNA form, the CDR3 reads TGTGCCTGGGAAGGGACTACCTACGAGCAGTACTTC.

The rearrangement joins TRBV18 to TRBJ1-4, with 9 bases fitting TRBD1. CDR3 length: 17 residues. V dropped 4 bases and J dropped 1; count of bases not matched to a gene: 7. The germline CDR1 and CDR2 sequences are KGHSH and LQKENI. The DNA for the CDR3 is TGTGCCAGCTCACTAACGGGACAGGGCCTAACTAATGAAAAACTGTTTTTT. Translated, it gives CASSLTGQGLTNEKLFF.

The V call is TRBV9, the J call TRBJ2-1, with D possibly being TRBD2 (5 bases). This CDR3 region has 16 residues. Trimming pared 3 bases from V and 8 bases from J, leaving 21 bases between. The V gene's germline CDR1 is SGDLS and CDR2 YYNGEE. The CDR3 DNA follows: TGTGCCAGCAGCGACTCCAGACGGGAAAGGCTATATGAGCAGTTCTTC. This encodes CASSDSRRERLYEQFF.

The CDR3 DNA reads as TGCGCCAGCAGCCAAGAGAGAGCGGCAGGAGGCTACACCTTC. Translation: CASSQERAAGGYTF. The chain uses TRBV4-1 and TRBJ1-2; D unclear. Germline V gene lookup returns CDR1 MGHRA and CDR2 YSYEKL. The V end lost 0 bases, the J end lost 8 bases, and 13 bases lay between the germline ends. The length of the CDR3 is 14 residues.

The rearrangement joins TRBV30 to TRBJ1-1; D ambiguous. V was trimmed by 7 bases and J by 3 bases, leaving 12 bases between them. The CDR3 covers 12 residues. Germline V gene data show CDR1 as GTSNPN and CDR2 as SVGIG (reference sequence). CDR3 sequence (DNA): TGTGCCTCGTCACAACGGGACACTGAAGCTTTCTTT. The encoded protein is CASSQRDTEAFF.

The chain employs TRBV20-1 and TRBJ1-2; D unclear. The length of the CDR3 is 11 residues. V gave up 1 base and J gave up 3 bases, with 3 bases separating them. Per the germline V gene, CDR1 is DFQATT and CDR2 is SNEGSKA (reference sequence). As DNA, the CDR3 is TGCAGTGCTAGAGCTGACTATGGCTACACCTTC. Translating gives CSARADYGYTF.

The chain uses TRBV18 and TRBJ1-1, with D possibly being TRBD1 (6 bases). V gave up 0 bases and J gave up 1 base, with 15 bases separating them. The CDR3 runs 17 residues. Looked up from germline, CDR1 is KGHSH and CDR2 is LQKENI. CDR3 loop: CASSPPVLNRANTEAFF. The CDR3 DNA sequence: TGTGCCAGCTCACCACCGGTCTTGAACAGGGCGAACACTGAAGCTTTCTTT.

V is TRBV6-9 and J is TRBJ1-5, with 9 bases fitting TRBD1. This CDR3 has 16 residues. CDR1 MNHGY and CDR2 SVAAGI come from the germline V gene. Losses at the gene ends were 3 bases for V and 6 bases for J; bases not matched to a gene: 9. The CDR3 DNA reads TGTGCCAGCAGTTACCGCAGGACAGGGGTACGTCAGCCCCAGCATTTT. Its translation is CASSYRRTGVRQPQHF.

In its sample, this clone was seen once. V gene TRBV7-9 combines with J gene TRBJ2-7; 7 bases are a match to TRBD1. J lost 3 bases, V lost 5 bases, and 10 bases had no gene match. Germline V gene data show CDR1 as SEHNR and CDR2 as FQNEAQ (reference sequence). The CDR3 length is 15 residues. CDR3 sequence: CASSHDRVKIYEQYF. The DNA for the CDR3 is TGTGCCAGCAGCCACGACAGGGTGAAAATCTACGAGCAGTACTTC.

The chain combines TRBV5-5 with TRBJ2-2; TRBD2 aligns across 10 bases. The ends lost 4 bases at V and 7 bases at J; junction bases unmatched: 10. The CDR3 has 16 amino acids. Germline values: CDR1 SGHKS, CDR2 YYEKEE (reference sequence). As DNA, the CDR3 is TGTGCCAGCAGCGCGACCCCCTGGACTAGCGGCGGGGAGCTGTTTTTT. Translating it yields CASSATPWTSGGELFF.

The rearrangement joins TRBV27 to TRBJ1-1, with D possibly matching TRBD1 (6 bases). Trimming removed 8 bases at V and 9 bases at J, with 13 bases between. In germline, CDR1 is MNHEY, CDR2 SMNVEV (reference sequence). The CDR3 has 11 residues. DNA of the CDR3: TGTGCCAGCCGACGGCAGGGGAAAGCTTTCTTT. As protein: CASRRQGKAFF.